This paragraph reports one T cell receptor (beta chain). Its antigen is as yet unknown. This entry comes from a study of T cell responses to AZD1222 COVID-19 vaccine. Study-wide background: Researchers grouped second doses given at about 4 or about 12 weeks into one pool.

Profiling relied on immunoSEQ multiplex PCR, and the TCRdb table lists in-frame clones only, not all of them. The repertoire holds about 99,000 clones, with around 92% as singletons. Points from the study as a whole: There were mostly white British donors and more females than males, and clonal diversity was possibly underestimated. Rises in breadth and depth of Spike-specific TCRs came after two AZD1222 doses. Unmutated regions of variants are reportedly targeted by nearly half of spike-specific TCRs.

Deletions cut 3 bases from V and 6 bases from J, with 15 bases between. Germline values: CDR1 ENHRY, CDR2 SYGVKD. The CDR3 sequence is 15 residues long. The chain carries TRBV10-3 and TRBJ1-5, with D tentatively TRBD1 (6 bases). The source was peripheral blood, collected on day 0 of AZD1222 vaccination. The sequence came from an adult in good health. The CDR3 spells CAISEGTGRGQPQHF. CDR3 DNA: TGTGCCATCAGTGAAGGAACAGGGAGGGGTCAGCCCCAGCATTTT.